This entry describes one T cell receptor beta chain. This clonotype has ten or more counts. Its target antigen remains unknown. Qualities for individual bases were not recorded, and no much larger clone is one base off. A case-control design nested within a healthcare worker cohort in London, UK, was used, with weekly nasopharyngeal swab PCR tests and blood sampling performed. Healthcare workers were recruited between 23 and 31 March 2020, during the week of the UK lockdown, and were followed weekly for up to about 16 weeks. The data derive from a study of early T cells in non-severe SARS-CoV-2 infection (dated by TCRdb to the early 2020s). Turning to the overall study: Because TCR sequencing relied on bulk RNA taken from unsorted whole blood, pairing of alpha and beta chains was not possible. The investigation overall reported the following: VDJdb matching was skewed toward anti-spike CD8 responses and likely underestimated virus-specific expansions, missing private and CD4 specificities.

The library came from 5' RACE. The listed sequencing device is NextSeq 500. To correct for sequencing error and PCR bias, the TCR library protocol tagged individual cDNA molecules with unique molecular identifiers. Sequencing covered both TCR alpha and beta chains, and within each sample the abundances of alpha and beta sequences were tightly co-correlated. The original methods were these. Decombinator V4 was used to perform V gene, J gene and CDR3 annotation of TCR sequences. TCRs were defined as expanded if a significant change between any two time points was detected under a Poisson model with p below 0.0001. Abundances of TCRs were expressed as counts per million after normalisation to the total number of TCRs sequenced in each sample. A search of VDJdb, accessed on 1 November 2021, was run for TCRs annotated to CMV, EBV and SARS-CoV-2, with TCRs annotated for multiple antigens excluded. The public sequencing data were trimmed at Q25 with fastp and processed into clonotypes with MiXCR by TCRdb, which kept only in-frame beta chains. One record per CDR3 amino acid sequence lists the most common genes and DNA. The V and J calls follow TCRdb's processing rather than the paper's. The sample table contains approximately 77,000 distinct CDR3 sequences; only one count was recorded for about an eighth of them. Roughly 3.1% of the sample comes from the top ten.

The source of this sequence is an adult who was a healthcare worker with PCR-confirmed SARS-CoV-2 infection or an uninfected control (not recorded which). Sequencing used whole blood.

The sequence in DNA is TGTGCCAGCAGCTTACTTGGGAACGAGCAGTACTTC. It codes for CASSLLGNEQYF. The chain was built from TRBV11-1 and TRBJ2-7; no D gene can be assigned with confidence. The CDR3, from cysteine to phenylalanine, totals 12 residues. Only the CDR3 DNA is retained, 36 bases long and in frame from the first base. CDR1 and CDR2 were assigned from the germline V gene (reference sequence) as SGHAT and FQDESV. Trimming at the junction amounts to 2 bases on V and 5 bases on J, and the germline ends lie 7 bases apart. Here the CDR3 is joined to the reference TRBV11-1 and TRBJ2-7 genes, and the full variable domain is: EAEVAQSPRYKITEKSQAVAFWCDPISGHATLYWYRQILGQGPELLVQFQDESVVDDSQLPKDRFSAERLKGVDSTLKIQPAELGDSAMYLCASSLLGNEQYFGPGTRLTVT.